The present T cell receptor beta chain was sequenced within a study of cytomegalovirus exposure and HLA in healthy donors. Remarks on this clone: The antigen is undetermined.

Study results and limitations: Sequencing had likely introduced a cluster of highly shared sequence variants as an artifact.

In the PCR, 60 Vbeta and 13 Jbeta primers were used. Generated by immunoSEQ multiplex PCR, the TCRdb table keeps only in-frame clones and is missing some. The table records about 140,000 clones, 76% of them present only once. Germline CDR1 reads DFQATT; CDR2 reads SNEGSKA (reference sequence). V was cut by 4 bases and J by 3 bases, with 3 bases left in between. CDR3 size: 11 residues. Each donor was healthy, and each was a bone marrow donor. This clonotype originated in a man in his forties or fifties in good health and CMV-seronegative. The V gene is TRBV20-1, the J gene TRBJ2-2; D call uncertain. Sequenced: PBMCs. CDR3 residues: CSAIDTGELFF. CDR3 DNA: TGCAGTGCTATAGACACCGGGGAGCTGTTTTTT.